The 19 T cell receptor beta chains reported below all come from one sample, sequenced in a study of shared clonotypes between healthy human individuals. Sequenced by immunoSEQ multiplex PCR; TCRdb stores in-frame clones only, minus some. The sample contains roughly 490,000 clones, 70% to 80% of which appear only once. The sequencing input was PBMCs. These receptor sequences come from a woman aged 35 to 49 in good health. Some clones in this sample may be carry-over from other donors' samples.

The chain combines TRBV18 with TRBJ2-5; D gene ambiguous. Between the trimmed V and J ends, which lost 2 bases and 2 bases, there was a span of 15 bases. The CDR3 is 16 residues long. Germline V lookup: CDR1 KGHSH, CDR2 LQKENI. The CDR3 DNA follows: TGTGCCAGCTCACCAGATGCACGGTTGGGGCAAGAGACCCAGTACTTC. Its protein product is CASSPDARLGQETQYF. Based on the CDR3 plus reference TRBV18 and TRBJ2-5, the full variable domain is NAGVMQNPRHLVRRRGQEARLRCSPMKGHSHVYWYRQLPEEGLKFMVYLQKENIIDESGMPKERFSAEFPKEGPSILRIQQVVRGDSAAYFCASSPDARLGQETQYFGPGTRLLVL.

Only a few counts were recorded for this clone. This chain links TRBV29-1 with TRBJ1-3; tentatively, D is TRBD1 (6 bases). With 7 bases removed from V and 4 bases from J, the gap between germline ends came to 17 bases. Germline CDR1 and CDR2: SQVTM and ANQGSEA. The CDR3 contains 14 residues. CDR3 region: CSADLGARGNTIYF. DNA for the CDR3: TGCAGCGCCGACCTGGGGGCGCGAGGAAACACCATATATTTT.

V is TRBV5-6 and J is TRBJ2-2; tentatively, D is TRBD1 or TRBD2 (6 bases each). The CDR3 has 13 residues. Trimming pared 2 bases from V and 6 bases from J, leaving 8 bases between. Germline values: CDR1 SGHDT, CDR2 YYEEEE. The CDR3 loop is CASSLRGPGELFF. The CDR3 DNA sequence: TGTGCCAGCAGCTTACGGGGGCCCGGGGAGCTGTTTTTT.

Comment on this clone: This may come from a read error, since a much larger clone is one base off. J is TRBJ1-6 and V is TRBV6-6; D is unclear. Germline V gene sequence: CDR1 MNHNY, CDR2 SVGAGI (reference sequence). This CDR3 comprises 14 residues. The CDR3 DNA sequence: TGTGCCAGCAGGCCGGATGGGTCGAATTCACCCCTCCGCTTT. Its protein product is CASRPDGSNSPLRF.

With respect to this clone: Distinct nucleotide sequences in the sample also encode this CDR3. The chain uses TRBV5-4 and TRBJ2-5; D gene unclear. V shed 0 bases and J shed 5 bases, with 5 bases lying between them. This CDR3 is built from 12 residues. Germline CDR1 is SGHNT and CDR2 is YYREEE (reference sequence). The CDR3 nucleotides are TGTGCCAGCAGCTTGGTTGGGGAGACCCAGTACTTC. It yields the protein CASSLVGETQYF.

This chain uses TRBV5-1 with TRBJ2-3, with 11 bases matching TRBD1. In germline, CDR1 is SGHRS, CDR2 YFSETQ. This CDR3 is 16 amino acids long. V dropped 0 bases and J dropped 2; count of bases not matched to a gene: 2. CDR3 region: CASSLAGQGATDTQYF. In DNA, the CDR3 is TGCGCCAGCAGCTTGGCCGGACAGGGGGCCACAGATACGCAGTATTTT.

The rearrangement links TRBV19 to TRBJ2-3; unclear D gene. The V and J ends lost 3 bases and 3 bases respectively, with 7 bases between them. Per germline, CDR1 LNHDA and CDR2 SQIVND (reference sequence). This CDR3 contains 13 residues. The DNA of the CDR3 is TGTGCCAGTAGTATCGGTCAGACAGATACGCAGTATTTT. As protein: CASSIGQTDTQYF.

The V call is TRBV10-3, the J call TRBJ1-1; TRBD1 matches at 7 bases. This CDR3 has 12 amino acids. V trimming: 8 bases; J trimming: 6 bases; junction bases outside the gene matches: 6. CDR1 is ENHRY, CDR2 SYGVKD, per germline. This CDR3 reads CAIGTVASEAFF. In DNA, the CDR3 is TGTGCCATCGGGACAGTTGCATCTGAAGCTTTCTTT.

V and J are TRBV11-2 and TRBJ1-2; D gene ambiguous. This CDR3 has 14 amino acids. Germline V CDR1 and CDR2: SGHAT, FQNNGV. Deletions cut 1 base from V and 7 bases from J, with 13 bases between. CDR3 in amino acids: CASSLGINGVGYTF. As DNA, the CDR3 is TGTGCCAGCAGCTTAGGAATTAACGGGGTTGGCTACACCTTC.

The chain combines TRBV29-1 with TRBJ1-3, with D perhaps matching TRBD1 (6 bases). The germline V and J ends were trimmed by 6 bases and 4 bases, with 7 bases remaining between them. The CDR3 is made up of 11 amino acids. CDR1 SQVTM and CDR2 ANQGSEA come from the germline V gene. CDR3 sequence (DNA): TGCAGCGTCGGACAGGGAAACACCATATATTTT. Its translation is CSVGQGNTIYF.

This chain connects TRBV11-2 to TRBJ2-7; D gene unclear. CDR1 and CDR2 (germline): SGHAT, FQNNGV. Trimming cost V 1 base and J 6 bases, with 13 bases left between them. This CDR3 spans 14 amino acids. The CDR3 is CASSLVPVMGEQYF. The CDR3 region has the DNA TGTGCCAGCAGCTTAGTGCCGGTAATGGGCGAGCAGTACTTC.

The chain couples TRBV27 to TRBJ2-1, with 8 nucleotides matching TRBD2. The germline V gene has CDR1 MNHEY and CDR2 SMNVEV (reference sequence). The V and J ends lost 2 bases and 6 bases, in that order; junction bases with no gene match: 12. The CDR3 sequence is 17 residues long. CDR3 residues: CASSLPGLAGRRNEQFF. DNA of the CDR3: TGTGCCAGCAGTTTACCCGGACTAGCTGGTCGGCGCAATGAGCAGTTCTTC.

V gene TRBV5-1 combines with J gene TRBJ1-2; the match to TRBD1 covers 7 bases. V shed 5 bases, J shed 7 bases, and the junction held 11 bases outside the gene matches. Per the germline V gene, CDR1 is SGHRS and CDR2 is YFSETQ. The CDR3 covers 14 residues. DNA for the CDR3: TGCGCCAGCAGGGTGGAGGGGGCGAACCCTGGCTACACCTTC. Translated: CASRVEGANPGYTF.

Only a few counts were recorded for this clone. The chain couples TRBV20-1 to TRBJ1-5; D remains ambiguous. CDR3 size: 11 residues. Trimming left V 3 bases short and J 4 bases short, with 4 bases between. The germline gives CDR1 DFQATT, CDR2 SNEGSKA (reference sequence). The CDR3 protein is CSASRNQPQHF. Here the CDR3 DNA reads TGCAGTGCTAGCAGAAATCAGCCCCAGCATTTT.

The V and J genes are TRBV5-1 and TRBJ1-4; tentative D call: TRBD1 (6 bases). The V and J ends lost 0 bases and 3 bases respectively, with 12 bases between them. Germline V gives CDR1 SGHRS, CDR2 YFSETQ. The CDR3 consists of 16 residues. The CDR3 nucleotides are TGCGCCAGCAGCTTGGCTTTGGGGGCGCCTAATGAAAAACTGTTTTTT. It codes for CASSLALGAPNEKLFF. The full variable domain, in which reference TRBV5-1 and TRBJ1-4 provide the parts outside the CDR3, is KAGVTQTPRYLIKTRGQQVTLSCSPISGHRSVSWYQQTPGQGLQFLFEYFSETQRNKGNFPGRFSGRQFSNSRSEMNVSTLELGDSALYLCASSLALGAPNEKLFFGSGTQLSVL.

V is TRBV7-3 and J is TRBJ1-1; no clear D gene. Germline V lookup: CDR1 SGHTA, CDR2 FQGTGA. The germline V and J ends were trimmed by 4 bases and 8 bases, with 17 bases remaining between them. The CDR3 spans 14 residues. CDR3: CASSSYGLASEAFF. Here the CDR3 DNA reads TGTGCCAGCAGCTCCTACGGATTGGCCTCCGAAGCTTTCTTT.

The V call is TRBV6-4, the J call TRBJ2-1; the D gene is possibly TRBD2 (5 bases). Between the trimmed V and J ends, which lost 4 bases and 7 bases, there was a span of 17 bases. The CDR3 contains 15 residues. Germline V gives CDR1 MRHNA, CDR2 SNTAGT. CDR3 nucleotide sequence: TGTGCCAGCAGTGTAGAGGGCCCAACGGGGAATGAGCAGTTCTTC. Translation gives CASSVEGPTGNEQFF.

The J gene is TRBJ2-3, the V gene TRBV4-2, with 11 positions matching TRBD2. There are 15 residues in the CDR3. Trimming at V came to 0 bases and at J to 8 bases, leaving 4 bases not matched to a gene. The germline V gene encodes CDR1 LGHNA and CDR2 YNFKEQ. In DNA form, the CDR3 reads TGTGCCAGCAGCCAAGAGGTTGGACTAGCGGGTACGCAGTATTTT. Residues: CASSQEVGLAGTQYF.

The chain is built from TRBV16 and TRBJ1-5, with a possible D match to TRBD1 (5 bases). In germline, CDR1 is KGHSY, CDR2 FQNENV. V was cut by 4 bases and J by 1 base, with 14 bases left in between. The CDR3 length is 16 residues. DNA for the CDR3: TGTGCCAGCAGCCCGTTCCGGGGGACGAGCAATCAGCCCCAGCATTTT. Translation: CASSPFRGTSNQPQHF.